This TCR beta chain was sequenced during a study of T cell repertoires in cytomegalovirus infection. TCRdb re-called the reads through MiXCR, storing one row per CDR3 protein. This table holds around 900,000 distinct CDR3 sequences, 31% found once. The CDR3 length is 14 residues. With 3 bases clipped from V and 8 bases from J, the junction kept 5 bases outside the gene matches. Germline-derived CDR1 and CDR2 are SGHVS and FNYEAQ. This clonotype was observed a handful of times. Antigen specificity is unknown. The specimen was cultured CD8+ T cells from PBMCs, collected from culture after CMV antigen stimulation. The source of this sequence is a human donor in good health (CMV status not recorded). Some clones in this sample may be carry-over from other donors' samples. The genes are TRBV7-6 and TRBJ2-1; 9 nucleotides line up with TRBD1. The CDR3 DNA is TGTGCCAGCAGCTTGACAGGGGGAGGGTATGAGCAGTTCTTC. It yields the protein CASSLTGGGYEQFF.